The clone carrying this TCR beta chain occurred many times. A single record per CDR3 protein comes from TCRdb applying MiXCR to the RT-PCR reads. The table records 650,000 to 800,000 distinct CDR3 sequences, 14% of them present only once. Sample: memory CD4+ T cells from blood. The receptor was isolated from a female donor in good health, serving as a healthy control.

CDR3 sequence reads: CSAKGTGERETQYF. The DNA for the CDR3 is TGCAGTGCAAAAGGGACAGGGGAGCGAGAGACCCAGTACTTC. The rearrangement joins TRBV20-1 to TRBJ2-5; 10 bases are shared with TRBD1. The CDR3 consists of 14 residues. The ends lost 6 bases at V and 4 bases at J; junction bases unmatched: 8. Germline loops: CDR1 DFQATT, CDR2 SNEGSKA (reference sequence).